The TCR beta chain under discussion was sequenced for a study of T cell repertoires in cytomegalovirus infection (dated by TCRdb to about 2019). The study in broad terms: Peptide stimulations targeted recently identified HLA-C-restricted CMV epitopes, whose presentation resists viral immunomodulation, together with well-studied HLA-B-restricted epitopes. Donor HLA type was relevant to the analysis, because carriage of CMV infection together with the matching HLA type was indicated by public TCR beta signatures.

What the authors observed across the whole study: In the ex vivo response, HLA-C-restricted CMV-specific TCR beta clonotypes were dominant, and in two of eight donors the single most frequent clonotype came from this HLA-C-restricted group. In both this cohort and an independent roughly 400-donor cohort, the cumulative frequency of public TCR beta family members distinguished carriers of CMV infection plus the relevant HLA type.

Via the germline V gene, CDR1 is SGHTA and CDR2 FQGNSA. The trim is 1 base for V and 10 bases for J, with a gap of 18 bases between the germline ends. The cysteine opens and the phenylalanine closes a CDR3 of 15 amino acids. The read is trimmed to its CDR3 DNA, 45 bases read in frame from base 1. The data were produced on an Illumina HiSeq 1500. The public reads were reprocessed in TCRdb via fastp at Q25 and MiXCR, keeping in-frame beta chains. Rows are combined by CDR3 protein, so each entry shows the most common genes and DNA. This sample lists roughly 500,000 distinct CDR3 sequences; 30% to 40% were detected once. The top ten clonotypes cover about a sixth of the sample. In regard to this clonotype: Its target antigen remains unknown. No base quality values were provided; no much bigger clone lies one nucleotide off.

This specimen's treatment or condition label, per the study, means: in vitro stimulation with specific CMV peptide epitopes to enrich CMV-specific T cells. The rearrangement joined TRBV7-2 to TRBJ2-3, with a tentative D gene TRBD2 over 5 matching bases. The receptor was derived from a human donor in good health (CMV status not recorded). Some clones in this sample may be carry-over from other donors' samples. The sample in question was cultured PBMCs, obtained from culture after CMV antigen stimulation. The nucleotides are TGTGCCAGCAGCTTAGGTTCGGGGATGCACACATCGCAGTATTTT. Translated, this is CASSLGSGMHTSQYF.